The source of this T cell receptor beta chain is a study of regulatory T cells in long-lasting Graves disease. Time point defined: newly diagnosed GD, antithyroid drugs for less than 3 months. Researchers made the TCR library from RNA that was extracted from PBMCs. The ends lost 0 bases at V and 6 bases at J; junction bases unmatched: 9. Germline V CDR1 and CDR2: SGHNT, YYREEE (reference sequence). This CDR3 region has 16 residues. Both iRepertoire HTBI primers and Arm-PCR of CDR3 regions were used to build the TCR beta libraries. TCRdb re-called the multiplex PCR reads with MiXCR, one entry per CDR3 protein. Of hundreds of thousands of distinct CDR3 sequences in the sample, 16% are singletons; the top ten hold 15% to 20%. The sample also formed part of further work on T cells in Graves' hyperthyroidism and ophthalmopathy.

Sequenced material: peripheral blood mononuclear cells (PBMCs), taken at new diagnosis, from a patient treated with antithyroid drugs. The TCR was taken from a woman aged 25-40 years with Graves disease. The chain joins TRBV5-4 to TRBJ1-2; TRBD1 matches at 9 bases. The DNA of the CDR3 is TGTGCCAGCAGCTTGGAAGCCGGGACAGGGCCGGATGGCTACACCTTC. Translated: CASSLEAGTGPDGYTF.